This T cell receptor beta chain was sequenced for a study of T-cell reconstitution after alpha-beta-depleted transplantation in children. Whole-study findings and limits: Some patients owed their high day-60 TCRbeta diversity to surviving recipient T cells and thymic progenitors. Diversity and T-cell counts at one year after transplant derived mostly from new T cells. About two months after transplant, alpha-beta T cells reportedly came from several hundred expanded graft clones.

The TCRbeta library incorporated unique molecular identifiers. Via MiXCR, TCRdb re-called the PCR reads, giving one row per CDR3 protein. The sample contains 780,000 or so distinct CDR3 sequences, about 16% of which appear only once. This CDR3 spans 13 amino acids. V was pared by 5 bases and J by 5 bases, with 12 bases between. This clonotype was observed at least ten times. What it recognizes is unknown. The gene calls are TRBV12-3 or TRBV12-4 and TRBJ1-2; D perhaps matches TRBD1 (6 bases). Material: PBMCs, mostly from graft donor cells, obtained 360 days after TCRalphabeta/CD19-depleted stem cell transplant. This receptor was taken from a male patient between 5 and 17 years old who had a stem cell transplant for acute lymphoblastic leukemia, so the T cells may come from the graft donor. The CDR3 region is CASSEGGKYGYTF. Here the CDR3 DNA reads TGTGCCAGCAGTGAGGGGGGAAAGTATGGCTACACCTTC.